Each of the 19 T cell receptor beta chains below was sequenced from the same sample in a study of identical twins. A single record per CDR3 protein comes from TCRdb applying MiXCR to the 5' RACE reads. The sample lists some 1,600,000 distinct CDR3 sequences; roughly a third were seen once. Sequences were obtained from cord blood. Source of these receptors: a newborn girl in good health.

This clonotype was observed a single time. The chain has TRBV20-1 and TRBJ2-2, with D unresolved. Trimming stripped 0 bases from V and 5 bases from J, with 10 bases between. This CDR3 has 14 residues. Germline CDR1 DFQATT, CDR2 SNEGSKA (reference sequence). CDR3 in amino acids: CSARDLITTGELFF. The CDR3 DNA reads as TGCAGTGCTAGAGATCTTATTACGACCGGGGAGCTGTTTTTT.

The sample holds a few counts of this clonotype. CDR3: CAINPTGNYGQYF. Written as DNA, the CDR3 is TGTGCCATCAATCCGACAGGGAACTACGGGCAGTACTTC. The chain combines TRBV10-3 with TRBJ2-5; 7 nucleotides match TRBD1. The V gene's germline CDR1 is ENHRY and CDR2 SYGVKD. Trimming took 7 bases from V and 11 from J; bases not matched to a gene: 13. This CDR3 contains 13 residues.

The chain couples TRBV14 to TRBJ2-7; TRBD1 aligns across 10 bases. The J call may be in error: the DNA end matches TRBJ2-4 better. This CDR3 is built from 14 residues. CDR1 SGHDN and CDR2 FVKESK come from the germline V gene. The CDR3 DNA follows: TGTGCCAGCAGCCAAGTGGGACAGGGGAACATTCAGTACTTC. Translation: CASSQVGQGNIQYF.

The sample holds many counts of this clonotype. J is TRBJ2-7 and V is TRBV27; 11 bases line up with TRBD2. CDR1 is MNHEY and CDR2 is SMNVEV in the germline V gene (reference sequence). The CDR3 runs to 17 residues. V gave up 5 bases and J gave up 3 bases; unmatched junction bases: 12. The CDR3 nucleotides read TGTGCCAGCAGTACTATACGGCTCGGGACTAGCGGCTACGAGCAGTACTTC. Amino acid sequence: CASSTIRLGTSGYEQYF.

This sequence joins TRBV15 and TRBJ2-7; perhaps TRBD1 as D (5 bases). The CDR3 runs to 12 residues. Germline CDR1 LNHNV, CDR2 YYDKDF (reference sequence). With 9 bases removed from V and 6 bases from J, the gap between germline ends came to 15 bases. Here the CDR3 reads CATGHPGLEQYF. The CDR3 nucleotides are TGTGCCACAGGACACCCCGGGCTCGAGCAGTACTTC.

This clonotype was observed at least ten times. The chain links TRBV9 to TRBJ2-3; D is possibly TRBD1 (6 bases). Trimming cost V 2 bases and J 2 bases, with 9 bases left between them. This CDR3 has 14 amino acids. Germline values: CDR1 SGDLS, CDR2 YYNGEE. The CDR3 sequence: CASSVRDTTDTQYF. CDR3 nucleotides: TGTGCCAGCAGCGTTAGGGACACCACAGATACGCAGTATTTT. Full variable domain (missing parts from reference TRBV9 and TRBJ2-3): DSGVTQTPKHLITATGQRVTLRCSPRSGDLSVYWYQQSLDQGLQFLIQYYNGEERAKGNILERFSAQQFPDLHSELNLSSLELGDSALYFCASSVRDTTDTQYFGPGTRLTVL.

This clonotype was observed a few times. The genes are TRBV28 and TRBJ1-2; weak D call: TRBD1 (6 bases). V lost 5 bases, J lost 4 bases, and 17 bases lay in between. Germline CDR1 and CDR2: MDHEN and SYDVKM. The CDR3 extends over 15 amino acids. The CDR3: CASSTHPGGLYGYTF. The CDR3, as DNA: TGTGCCAGCAGTACCCACCCCGGGGGGCTCTATGGCTACACCTTC.

The V gene is TRBV2, the J gene TRBJ1-1, with TRBD1 matching over 9 bases. The V gene end was trimmed by 6 bases and the J gene end by 1 base; junction bases not matched to a gene: 6. This CDR3 region has 15 residues. Looked up from germline, CDR1 is SNHLY and CDR2 is FYNNEI. As DNA, the CDR3 is TGTGCCAGCAGGGGACAGGGCCTTCCGAACACTGAAGCTTTCTTT. Protein product: CASRGQGLPNTEAFF. Drawing the rest from reference TRBV2 and TRBJ1-1, the complete variable domain is EPEVTQTPSHQVTQMGQEVILRCVPISNHLYFYWYRQILGQKVEFLVSFYNNEISEKSEIFDDQFSVERPDGSNFTLKIRSTKLEDSAMYFCASRGQGLPNTEAFFGQGTRLTVV.

This clonotype was counted many times. J is TRBJ2-5 and V is TRBV29-1; 8 bases are a match to TRBD1. Germline CDR1 SQVTM, CDR2 ANQGSEA. The CDR3 length is 12 residues. The V and J ends lost 7 bases and 2 bases, in that order; junction bases with no gene match: 3. Here the CDR3 reads CSAGDRQETQYF. The CDR3 coding sequence is TGCAGCGCCGGGGACAGGCAAGAGACCCAGTACTTC.

Turning to this clonotype: A junction end diverges from the germline sequence, so it may reflect a read error. The V gene is TRBV5-1, the J gene TRBJ2-3; 10 bases map to TRBD2. Looked up from germline, CDR1 is SGHRS and CDR2 is YFSETQ. The CDR3 has 15 amino acids. Here the CDR3 reads CASGLAGTSADTQYF. CDR3 nucleotide sequence: TGCGCCAGCGGCTTGGCCGGGACTAGCGCAGATACGCAGTATTTT.

In this sample, this clonotype turned up a few times. This chain uses TRBV4-1 with TRBJ1-5; TRBD1 might be the D (6 bases). The CDR3 consists of 17 residues. The germline CDR1 and CDR2 sequences are MGHRA and YSYEKL. The V and J ends lost 0 bases and 3 bases respectively, with 15 bases between them. In DNA, the CDR3 is TGCGCCAGCAGCCAAGAACCGGCCAGGGGACTCAATCAGCCCCAGCATTTT. Its protein product is CASSQEPARGLNQPQHF.

The J gene is TRBJ2-2, the V gene TRBV12-3 or TRBV12-4; D gene uncertain. The germline V and J ends were trimmed by 2 bases and 2 bases, with 9 bases remaining between them. This CDR3 region has 15 residues. CDR3 protein: CASSLRAPNTGELFF. CDR3 bases: TGTGCCAGCAGTTTAAGGGCTCCCAACACCGGGGAGCTGTTTTTT.

This clonotype was detected a few times. This chain uses TRBV4-2 with TRBJ2-7; 11 positions match TRBD2. This CDR3 comprises 18 residues. The germline gives CDR1 LGHNA, CDR2 YNFKEQ. With 2 bases clipped from V and 0 bases from J, the junction kept 9 bases outside the gene matches. Here the CDR3 reads CASSQTLLAGENSYEQYF. In DNA form, the CDR3 reads TGTGCCAGCAGCCAAACGCTACTAGCGGGAGAGAACTCCTACGAGCAGTACTTC.

This clonotype appeared a few times. This chain joins TRBV5-1 and TRBJ2-6, with 11 bases fitting TRBD2. V dropped 1 base and J dropped 3; count of bases not matched to a gene: 3. Germline CDR1 and CDR2: SGHRS and YFSETQ. This CDR3 is built from 17 residues. The CDR3 nucleotides are TGCGCCAGCAGCTTGACTAGCGGGAGTTTTGGGGCCAACGTCCTGACTTTC. Its protein is CASSLTSGSFGANVLTF. Full variable domain (rest looked up from reference TRBV5-1 and TRBJ2-6): KAGVTQTPRYLIKTRGQQVTLSCSPISGHRSVSWYQQTPGQGLQFLFEYFSETQRNKGNFPGRFSGRQFSNSRSEMNVSTLELGDSALYLCASSLTSGSFGANVLTFGAGSRLTVL.

The rearrangement uses TRBV20-1 and TRBJ1-1, with TRBD1 matching 8 bases. V lost 0 bases and J lost 8; bases outside the gene matches: 17. Germline CDR1 is DFQATT and CDR2 is SNEGSKA (reference sequence). The CDR3 extends over 17 amino acids. As DNA, the CDR3 is TGCAGTGCTAGAGAACCGTACGGACAGGGAGATGGTCGGGAAGCTTTCTTT. It yields the protein CSAREPYGQGDGREAFF.

In DNA form, the CDR3 reads TGCGCCAGCAGCCAAGTGGGACTTAGGGAGCAGTACTTC. This codes for CASSQVGLREQYF. The genes are TRBV4-1 and TRBJ2-5, with D possibly matching TRBD2 (6 bases). V lost 1 base to trimming and J lost 11 bases, with 14 bases between them. The CDR3 is 13 residues long. Germline-derived CDR1 and CDR2 are MGHRA and YSYEKL.

J is TRBJ2-1 and V is TRBV10-3, with 8 bases matching TRBD2. Germline V gene lookup returns CDR1 ENHRY and CDR2 SYGVKD. The CDR3 has 12 amino acids. With V trimmed by 2 bases and J by 12 bases, 3 bases remained unmatched. The CDR3 loop is CAISEVREGQFF. CDR3 bases: TGTGCCATCAGTGAGGTACGGGAGGGGCAGTTCTTC.

The chain employs TRBV14 and TRBJ2-2; 12 nucleotides agree with TRBD2. Trimming removed 7 bases from V and 5 bases from J; junction bases left unmatched: 2. The CDR3 is 14 residues long. Germline lookup yields CDR1 SGHDN and CDR2 FVKESK. CDR3 loop: CASTGTSGTGELFF. CDR3 sequence (DNA): TGTGCCAGCACCGGGACTAGCGGGACCGGGGAGCTGTTTTTT.

This clonotype was observed a handful of times. A much larger clone lies one base from this, so it may be a read error. This sequence joins TRBV6-2 or TRBV6-3 and TRBJ2-5; a weak D match, TRBD2 (6 bases). Germline V gene sequence: CDR1 MNHEY, CDR2 SVGEGT. The CDR3 contains 14 residues. The V end was cut by 0 bases, the J end by 3 bases, with 8 bases between. The CDR3 nucleotides read TGTGCCAGCAGTTACTCGGCTAGCGAAGAGACCCAGTACTTC. Translated, it gives CASSYSASEETQYF.